This TCR beta chain emerged from a study of blood T cell repertoires in COVID-19. The germline V gene encodes CDR1 LGHNA and CDR2 YSLEER. This CDR3 has 16 residues. Trimming cost V 5 bases and J 4 bases; bases outside gene matches: 9. Authors' analysis steps: Counts of nucleated cells, estimated from reference gene primer amplification, were obtained. Assay used: immunoSEQ multiplex PCR; TCRdb lists only in-frame clones, some missing. V, J and clone size were drawn from that table, and D and trimming were deduced from the DNA. Seen here are fewer than 30,000 clones, about 83% observed once, and the top ten hold around 25%.

The material sequenced was peripheral blood. This receptor was identified in a human donor in a cohort sampled during active COVID-19. The chain joins TRBV4-3 to TRBJ2-2, with 8 bases matching TRBD1. This CDR3 is CASSKRGTGFTGELFF. The CDR3 region has the DNA TGCGCCAGCAGCAAGCGCGGGACAGGTTTCACCGGGGAGCTGTTTTTT.